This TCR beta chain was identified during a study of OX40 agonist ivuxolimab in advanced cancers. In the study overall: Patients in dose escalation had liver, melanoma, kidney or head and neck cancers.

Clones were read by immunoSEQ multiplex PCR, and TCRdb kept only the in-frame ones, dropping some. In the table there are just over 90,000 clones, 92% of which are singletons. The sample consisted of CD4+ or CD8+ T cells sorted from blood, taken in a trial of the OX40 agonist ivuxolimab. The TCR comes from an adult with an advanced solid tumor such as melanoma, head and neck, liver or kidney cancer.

The CDR3 protein is CASTPTLATQETQYF. The CDR3 bases are TGTGCCAGCACCCCTACCCTAGCGACCCAAGAGACCCAGTACTTC. The J gene is TRBJ2-5, the V gene TRBV6-5; a possible D gene is TRBD2 (6 bases). Germline V gene lookup returns CDR1 MNHEY and CDR2 SVGAGI. The CDR3 loop spans 15 amino acids. Trimming shortened V by 7 bases and J by 1 base, and 16 bases separated the two germline ends.